Below, 22 T cell receptor beta chains from the same sample are listed, as sequenced in a study of cytomegalovirus exposure and HLA in healthy donors. The PCR was carried out with 60 Vbeta primers and 13 Jbeta primers. Method: immunoSEQ multiplex PCR; TCRdb's copy keeps in-frame clones and lacks some. The sample lists 130,000 to 150,000 clones, more than 75% occurring once. The sample was PBMCs. These receptors were taken from a man aged 18 to 30 in good health and CMV-seronegative.

V usage is TRBV5-1 and J usage is TRBJ2-2; 7 nucleotides agree with TRBD1. Germline values: CDR1 SGHRS, CDR2 YFSETQ. J was trimmed by 0 bases and V by 4 bases; bases with no gene match: 9. There are 17 residues in the CDR3. The chain's CDR3 is CASSSYGQAANTGELFF. The CDR3 coding sequence is TGCGCCAGCAGCAGCTATGGACAGGCCGCGAACACCGGGGAGCTGTTTTTT.

The chain recombines TRBV9 with TRBJ1-5; 9 bases agree with TRBD1. This CDR3 spans 15 amino acids. CDR1 and CDR2 (germline): SGDLS, YYNGEE. The V gene end was trimmed by 4 bases and the J gene end by 3 bases; junction bases not matched to a gene: 5. Here the CDR3 DNA reads TGTGCCAGCAGCCGAACAGGGGGCGCCAATCAGCCCCAGCATTTT. It is translated as CASSRTGGANQPQHF.

This chain connects TRBV6-1 to TRBJ2-5, with 7 bases identical to TRBD1. The germline CDR1 and CDR2 sequences are MNHNS and SASEGT. V trimming: 7 bases; J trimming: 1 base; junction bases outside the gene matches: 6. The CDR3 consists of 14 residues. CDR3 DNA: TGTGCCAGCATTCGTGACAGGGCCCAAGAGACCCAGTACTTC. It yields the protein CASIRDRAQETQYF.

The chain links TRBV2 to TRBJ2-2; 8 bases are a match to TRBD2. CDR3 length equals 20 residues. CDR1 and CDR2 (germline): SNHLY, FYNNEI. Germline trimming cut 3 bases from V and 1 base from J; bases unmatched to any gene: 16. The CDR3 DNA sequence: TGTGCCAGCAGTGAGAGTCGGCGGGGGGCCAAGACATTGAACACCGGGGAGCTGTTTTTT. It is translated as CASSESRRGAKTLNTGELFF. Drawing the rest from reference TRBV2 and TRBJ2-2, the complete variable domain is EPEVTQTPSHQVTQMGQEVILRCVPISNHLYFYWYRQILGQKVEFLVSFYNNEISEKSEIFDDQFSVERPDGSNFTLKIRSTKLEDSAMYFCASSESRRGAKTLNTGELFFGEGSRLTVL.

V usage is TRBV9 and J usage is TRBJ2-5; 9 bases are shared with TRBD1. V was clipped by 2 bases and J by 11 bases; unmatched bases: 13. The CDR3 extends over 15 amino acids. Germline V gene data show CDR1 as SGDLS and CDR2 as YYNGEE. The CDR3: CASSVYGDRDNEQYF. In DNA form, the CDR3 reads TGTGCCAGCAGCGTCTATGGGGACAGGGACAATGAGCAGTACTTC.

This chain links TRBV7-8 with TRBJ2-7; D not certain. Germline values: CDR1 SGHVS, CDR2 FQNEAQ. CDR3 length: 13 amino acids. The V and J ends lost 6 bases and 0 bases respectively, with 9 bases between them. In DNA form, the CDR3 reads TGTGCCAGCAGACCGGTATTCTCCTACGAGCAGTACTTC. This codes for CASRPVFSYEQYF.

The chain couples TRBV6-5 to TRBJ1-1, with a tentative D call TRBD1 (6 bases). CDR1 is MNHEY and CDR2 is SVGAGI in the germline V gene. The V gene lost 8 bases and the J gene lost 3 bases, with 16 bases spanning the gap. CDR3 size: 14 residues. CDR3 protein: CASRTRNRDTEAFF. The CDR3 DNA reads as TGTGCCAGCCGCACAAGGAACAGGGACACTGAAGCTTTCTTT.

The chain employs TRBV7-3 and TRBJ2-3; 8 nucleotides match TRBD2. The junction had 10 bases not matched to a gene; V was cut back by 3 bases and J by 5 bases. CDR3 length: 16 amino acids. Germline CDR1 reads SGHTA; CDR2 reads FQGTGA. CDR3 protein: CASSFDGGRSGDTQYF. Written as DNA, the CDR3 is TGTGCCAGCAGCTTTGACGGCGGGAGGTCGGGAGATACGCAGTATTTT.

The J gene is TRBJ1-1, the V gene TRBV10-3, with no clear D. CDR3 length: 15 amino acids. Germline V CDR1 and CDR2: ENHRY, SYGVKD. V shed 8 bases and J shed 3 bases, with 19 bases lying between them. The CDR3: CAIRNERDSDTEAFF. CDR3 in DNA: TGTGCCATCCGGAACGAGAGGGATTCGGACACTGAAGCTTTCTTT.

The chain is built from TRBV14 and TRBJ1-1, with no clear D. Looked up from germline, CDR1 is SGHDN and CDR2 is FVKESK. Trimming took 4 bases from V and 4 from J, leaving 13 bases between them. This CDR3 is 14 amino acids long. Here the CDR3 reads CASSRTRLSTEAFF. The DNA of the CDR3 is TGTGCCAGCAGCCGAACGAGGTTGTCCACTGAAGCTTTCTTT.

The rearrangement joins TRBV28 to TRBJ2-3; 10 positions match TRBD2. The CDR3 contains 14 residues. Germline CDR1 reads MDHEN; CDR2 reads SYDVKM. V was clipped by 6 bases and J by 5 bases; unmatched bases: 5. The CDR3 is CASSLAGGIDTQYF. In DNA form, the CDR3 reads TGTGCCAGCAGCTTAGCGGGAGGTATAGATACGCAGTATTTT. The complete variable domain, with remaining parts taken from reference TRBV28 and TRBJ2-3, reads DVKVTQSSRYLVKRTGEKVFLECVQDMDHENMFWYRQDPGLGLRLIYFSYDVKMKEKGDIPEGYSVSREKKERFSLILESASTNQTSMYLCASSLAGGIDTQYFGPGTRLTVL.

The chain recombines TRBV5-8 with TRBJ2-5, with 9 bases fitting TRBD1. Germline assignment: CDR1 SGHTS and CDR2 YDEGEE. V shed 4 bases, J shed 5 bases, and the junction held 3 bases outside the gene matches. CDR3 size: 13 residues. The CDR3 loop is CASSGDRGETQYF. The CDR3 nucleotides are TGTGCCAGCAGCGGAGACAGGGGGGAGACCCAGTACTTC.

The chain joins TRBV25-1 to TRBJ1-1, with D possibly TRBD1 on 5 matching bases. The V end was cut by 7 bases, the J end by 5 bases, with 20 bases between. This CDR3 comprises 15 residues. CDR1 and CDR2 (germline): MGHDK, SYGVNS. CDR3 amino acids: CASIAAGGGRTEAFF. The DNA for the CDR3 is TGTGCCAGCATCGCGGCGGGGGGTGGTAGGACTGAAGCTTTCTTT.

The chain couples TRBV29-1 to TRBJ2-3; TRBD2 matches 10 bases. Trimming at V came to 4 bases and at J to 4 bases, leaving 5 bases not matched to a gene. This CDR3 region has 14 residues. Germline V lookup: CDR1 SQVTM, CDR2 ANQGSEA. The CDR3 region is CSVVKRGGSDTQYF. DNA of the CDR3: TGCAGCGTTGTAAAGCGGGGGGGTTCAGATACGCAGTATTTT.

This chain joins TRBV6-5 and TRBJ1-1; a weak D match, TRBD1 (6 bases). The CDR3 extends over 12 amino acids. V was cut by 10 bases and J by 1 base, with 10 bases left in between. Per germline, CDR1 MNHEY and CDR2 SVGAGI. The CDR3 loop reads CATPGQNTEAFF. The CDR3 coding sequence is TGTGCCACCCCGGGACAGAACACTGAAGCTTTCTTT.

The table lists this clone with a count of one. This chain connects TRBV9 to TRBJ2-7, with 12 bases lining up with TRBD2. Germline loops: CDR1 SGDLS, CDR2 YYNGEE. The CDR3 runs to 16 residues. With V trimmed by 1 base and J by 0 bases, 2 bases remained unmatched. CDR3 sequence: CASSVSGLAGSYEQYF. CDR3 nucleotide sequence: TGTGCCAGCAGCGTATCGGGACTAGCGGGCTCCTACGAGCAGTACTTC.

The chain carries TRBV27 and TRBJ2-7; D gene uncertain. The CDR3 covers 12 residues. CDR1 MNHEY and CDR2 SMNVEV come from the germline V gene (reference sequence). Trimming cost V 3 bases and J 2 bases, with 5 bases left between them. The CDR3 coding sequence is TGTGCCAGCAGTTTCCGTACCTACGAGCAGTACTTC. Its translation: CASSFRTYEQYF.

V usage is TRBV27 and J usage is TRBJ2-3, with a tentative D call TRBD2 (6 bases). Trimming shortened V by 4 bases and J by 3 bases, and 14 bases separated the two germline ends. The CDR3 extends over 15 amino acids. Per the germline V gene, CDR1 is MNHEY and CDR2 is SMNVEV (reference sequence). CDR3 sequence: CASSSSRSGTDTQYF. The CDR3 bases are TGTGCCAGCAGTTCATCTAGGAGCGGGACAGATACGCAGTATTTT.

The rearrangement links TRBV19 to TRBJ2-7; D may be TRBD1 (6 bases). The CDR3 spans 13 residues. Germline CDR1 and CDR2: LNHDA and SQIVND (reference sequence). Trimming removed 1 base from V and 9 bases from J, with 13 bases in between. The chain's CDR3 is CASSIVDSAGQYF. The CDR3 coding sequence is TGTGCCAGTAGTATAGTGGACAGTGCGGGGCAGTACTTC.

The chain employs TRBV28 and TRBJ1-2; 8 bases match TRBD1. The CDR3 has 13 residues. The trim removed 6 bases at V and 8 bases at J, leaving 8 bases unmatched. CDR1 is MDHEN and CDR2 is SYDVKM in the germline V gene. CDR3 residues: CASREDRGRGYTF. CDR3 DNA: TGTGCCAGCAGGGAAGACAGGGGCCGAGGCTACACCTTC.

This chain joins TRBV19 and TRBJ2-4, with D hard to call. V lost 5 bases to trimming and J lost 0 bases, with 11 bases between them. The germline CDR1 and CDR2 sequences are LNHDA and SQIVND (reference sequence). The CDR3 has 15 amino acids. CDR3 in amino acids: CASSPQLLAKNIQYF. Here the CDR3 DNA reads TGTGCCAGTAGTCCACAGCTTCTAGCCAAAAACATTCAGTACTTC.

V and J are TRBV11-3 and TRBJ2-7, with D possibly TRBD1 on 5 matching bases. CDR1 SGHNT and CDR2 YENEEA come from the germline V gene. The V and J ends lost 1 base and 0 bases respectively, with 10 bases between them. This CDR3 is 15 amino acids long. CDR3 nucleotide sequence: TGTGCCAGCAGCTTAGCTGGAGACAGCTCCTACGAGCAGTACTTC. This codes for CASSLAGDSSYEQYF.